Following are 22 T cell receptor beta chains from one sample sequenced in a study of T cells in Graves' hyperthyroidism and ophthalmopathy. RNA transcripts yielded amplified TCR beta CDR3 regions. The HTBI primer set served for first-round RT-PCR of the TCR CDR3. Via MiXCR, TCRdb re-called the multiplex PCR reads, giving one row per CDR3 protein. This table holds 500,000 to 800,000 distinct CDR3 sequences, roughly 46% found once. The sequenced sample was peripheral blood or thyroid tissue (not recorded which). The receptors originated from an adult man with Graves' disease, either hyperthyroidism or ophthalmopathy (not recorded which).

The chain recombines TRBV7-2 with TRBJ1-2; D ambiguous. In germline, CDR1 is SGHTA, CDR2 FQGNSA. This CDR3 has 14 residues. Trimming took 5 bases from V and 3 from J, leaving 13 bases between them. The CDR3 DNA follows: TGTGCCAGCAGCCCCAATGGGCGGGACTATGGCTACACCTTC. Protein sequence: CASSPNGRDYGYTF.

This clonotype was observed at least ten times. The chain employs TRBV7-9 and TRBJ2-5; unclear D gene. V lost 2 bases and J lost 3, with 7 bases in between. CDR3 length: 13 residues. CDR1 SEHNR and CDR2 FQNEAQ come from the germline V gene (reference sequence). The CDR3 loop reads CASSLYNEETQYF. The DNA of the CDR3 is TGTGCCAGCAGCTTATACAACGAAGAGACCCAGTACTTC.

This clonotype was recorded at least ten times. This chain connects TRBV20-1 to TRBJ1-6; D is uncertain. The CDR3 contains 15 residues. Germline-derived CDR1 and CDR2 are DFQATT and SNEGSKA (reference sequence). V shed 0 bases and J shed 8 bases, with 14 bases lying between them. In DNA, the CDR3 is TGCAGTGCTAGAGATCCGCCTACCCATGATTCACCCCTCCACTTT. It yields the protein CSARDPPTHDSPLHF.

This sequence joins TRBV11-2 and TRBJ2-5; the D gene is possibly TRBD2 (5 bases). The V gene's germline CDR1 is SGHAT and CDR2 FQNNGV. The CDR3 consists of 14 residues. Deletions cut 6 bases from V and 1 base from J, with 12 bases between. This CDR3 reads CASRRSGIQETQYF. For the CDR3, the DNA is TGTGCCAGCAGGAGATCGGGAATCCAAGAGACCCAGTACTTC.

About this clonotype: A read error may be the cause here, since a much bigger clone is one base away. J is TRBJ1-2 and V is TRBV2, with TRBD1 matching over 7 bases. Germline V CDR1 and CDR2: SNHLY, FYNNEI. The CDR3 loop spans 14 amino acids. The CDR3 here is CASSDRGTVYGYAF. In DNA form, the CDR3 reads TGTGCCAGCAGCGACCGGGGGACAGTATATGGCTACGCCTTC.

The V and J genes are TRBV6-1 and TRBJ2-2, with 8 positions matching TRBD1. This CDR3 contains 15 residues. Germline V gene lookup returns CDR1 MNHNS and CDR2 SASEGT. V shed 6 bases and J 4 bases; nucleotides not matched to a gene: 7. CDR3 loop: CASRNDRGFTGELFF. CDR3 bases: TGTGCCAGCAGAAATGACAGGGGATTCACCGGGGAGCTGTTTTTT.

Comments on this clonotype: A much bigger clone sits one base away, suggesting this may be a read error. The chain uses TRBV7-9 and TRBJ2-7; TRBD2 is a possible D gene (5 bases). This CDR3 region has 12 residues. The germline CDR1 and CDR2 sequences are SEHNR and FQNEAQ (reference sequence). V dropped 5 bases and J dropped 5 bases, with 10 bases sitting between them. CDR3 residues: CASSPFGDEQYF. As DNA, the CDR3 is TGTGCCAGCAGCCCCTTCGGGGACGAGCAGTACTTC.

The V and J genes are TRBV7-2 and TRBJ2-7; unclear D gene. V was pared by 6 bases and J by 3 bases, with 12 bases between. Germline V gives CDR1 SGHTA, CDR2 FQGNSA. This CDR3 is 13 amino acids long. The CDR3 here is CASSQDQNYEQYF. DNA of the CDR3: TGTGCCAGCAGTCAGGACCAGAACTACGAGCAGTACTTC.

J is TRBJ1-1 and V is TRBV7-9; possible D gene TRBD1, 6 bases. This CDR3 has 15 residues. V lost 1 base and J lost 5, with 14 bases in between. In germline, CDR1 is SEHNR, CDR2 FQNEAQ (reference sequence). CDR3 sequence reads: CASSLDWAQGTEAFF. CDR3 DNA: TGTGCCAGCAGCTTAGATTGGGCCCAGGGGACTGAAGCTTTCTTT.

The rearrangement joins TRBV5-1 to TRBJ1-2; D may be TRBD1 (6 bases). Deletions cut 6 bases from V and 5 bases from J, with 17 bases between. CDR1 and CDR2 from the germline V gene are SGHRS and YFSETQ. The CDR3 spans 14 residues. The CDR3: CASTTITGIYGYTF. DNA for the CDR3: TGCGCCAGCACTACAATTACAGGGATTTATGGCTACACCTTC. Supplemented by reference TRBV5-1 and TRBJ1-2, the full variable domain reads KAGVTQTPRYLIKTRGQQVTLSCSPISGHRSVSWYQQTPGQGLQFLFEYFSETQRNKGNFPGRFSGRQFSNSRSEMNVSTLELGDSALYLCASTTITGIYGYTFGSGTRLTVV.

The chain carries TRBV25-1 and TRBJ1-6; tentatively, D is TRBD1 (6 bases). V lost 6 bases and J lost 10, with 19 bases in between. Germline CDR1 MGHDK, CDR2 SYGVNS. The CDR3 covers 15 residues. CDR3 residues: CASRGAQGVGSPLHF. Written as DNA, the CDR3 is TGTGCCAGCAGGGGAGCACAGGGAGTGGGATCACCCCTCCACTTT.

This clonotype showed up many times. J is TRBJ2-2 and V is TRBV7-6; D gene uncertain. CDR1 and CDR2 from the germline V gene are SGHVS and FNYEAQ. Trimming took 4 bases from V and 3 from J, leaving 6 bases between them. The CDR3 runs 13 residues. The CDR3 is CASSWTYTGELFF. The CDR3 nucleotides are TGTGCCAGCAGCTGGACCTACACCGGGGAGCTGTTTTTT.

The chain employs TRBV7-3 and TRBJ1-6; 7 positions match TRBD1. With 6 bases clipped from V and 7 bases from J, the junction kept 15 bases outside the gene matches. The CDR3 is made up of 17 amino acids. Germline V gene sequence: CDR1 SGHTA, CDR2 FQGTGA. Written as DNA, the CDR3 is TGTGCCAGCAGTCCACTTTCGGTGGACAGGAGGAATTCACCCCTCCACTTT. Translation gives CASSPLSVDRRNSPLHF. Supplemented by reference TRBV7-3 and TRBJ1-6, the full variable domain reads GAGVSQTPSNKVTEKGKYVELRCDPISGHTALYWYRQSLGQGPEFLIYFQGTGAADDSGLPNDRFFAVRPEGSVSTLKIQRTERGDSAVYLCASSPLSVDRRNSPLHFGNGTRLTVT.

V and J are TRBV7-9 and TRBJ1-1; D unresolved. V lost 1 base and J lost 3, with 9 bases in between. Germline V gives CDR1 SEHNR, CDR2 FQNEAQ (reference sequence). CDR3 length: 14 amino acids. DNA of the CDR3: TGTGCCAGCAGCTTAGGGGCGCCATACACTGAAGCTTTCTTT. Its protein is CASSLGAPYTEAFF.

At least ten counts were recorded for this clonotype. The rearrangement links TRBV5-8 to TRBJ1-6, with D possibly TRBD1 on 6 matching bases. V was clipped by 2 bases and J by 13 bases, with 13 bases between them. The germline gives CDR1 SGHTS, CDR2 YDEGEE. The CDR3 has 13 amino acids. CDR3: CASSFQDSDPLHF. DNA of the CDR3: TGTGCCAGCAGCTTCCAGGACAGCGATCCCCTCCACTTT.

This sequence joins TRBV9 and TRBJ1-2; D gene unclear. The CDR3 length is 15 residues. V dropped 2 bases and J dropped 12 bases, with 23 bases sitting between them. The germline CDR1 and CDR2 sequences are SGDLS and YYNGEE. The CDR3 spells CASSVRRTSGNANTF. In DNA form, the CDR3 reads TGTGCCAGCAGCGTCCGAAGGACTAGCGGAAACGCGAACACCTTC. Using reference TRBV9 and TRBJ1-2 for the parts outside the CDR3, the full variable domain is DSGVTQTPKHLITATGQRVTLRCSPRSGDLSVYWYQQSLDQGLQFLIQYYNGEERAKGNILERFSAQQFPDLHSELNLSSLELGDSALYFCASSVRRTSGNANTFGSGTRLTVV.

This clonotype was counted a few times. The chain couples TRBV7-8 to TRBJ2-5; D may be TRBD2 (6 bases). The CDR3 length is 16 residues. V lost 1 base and J lost 0, with 12 bases in between. The V gene's germline CDR1 is SGHVS and CDR2 FQNEAQ. The CDR3 nucleotides read TGTGCCAGCAGCTTAGACGGTAGCGGATACCAAGAGACCCAGTACTTC. It codes for CASSLDGSGYQETQYF.

The chain couples TRBV7-3 to TRBJ2-7; no firm D call. The CDR3 is made up of 13 amino acids. Germline CDR1 is SGHTA and CDR2 is FQGTGA. The CDR3 DNA follows: TGTGCTAGAGATGCCGGTGGGACCTACGAGCAGTACTTC. Amino acid sequence: CARDAGGTYEQYF.

This clonotype was recorded many times. The chain joins TRBV2 to TRBJ1-3; 8 positions match TRBD1. The V gene's germline CDR1 is SNHLY and CDR2 FYNNEI. This CDR3 contains 17 residues. The V segment lost 3 bases and the J segment 4 bases; nucleotides outside the gene matches: 11. In DNA, the CDR3 is TGTGCCAGCAGTGAGCCGCCGACAGGGGCCTTCGGAAACACCATATATTTT. Protein product: CASSEPPTGAFGNTIYF.

The V gene is TRBV25-1, the J gene TRBJ1-5, with D hard to call. This CDR3 contains 14 residues. V was cut by 4 bases and J by 6 bases, with 13 bases left in between. Per germline, CDR1 MGHDK and CDR2 SYGVNS. The CDR3: CASSAIGKGQPQHF. CDR3 in DNA: TGTGCCAGCAGTGCGATAGGGAAAGGTCAGCCCCAGCATTTT.

CDR3 loop: CASTRSSGNTIYF. The CDR3 DNA reads TGTGCCAGCACAAGATCCTCTGGAAACACCATATATTTT. This chain links TRBV6-5 with TRBJ1-3, with D hard to call. The V end lost 7 bases, the J end lost 0 bases, and 7 bases lay between the germline ends. Germline-derived CDR1 and CDR2 are MNHEY and SVGAGI. CDR3 length: 13 amino acids.

With regard to this clonotype: At one of its ends the junction is not consistent with the germline gene, which may arise from a read error. This rearrangement joins TRBV10-2 to TRBJ1-1; 11 nucleotides match TRBD1. CDR1 is WSHSY, CDR2 SAAADI, per germline. The CDR3 consists of 16 residues. The CDR3 loop reads CASTVDRGLGNTEAFF. CDR3 coding DNA: TGTGCCAGTACCGTGGACAGGGGGCTTGGGAACACTGAAGCTTTCTTT.